The source of this TCR beta chain is a study of T cell clusters in autoimmune cytopenias. General study results and limits: Primary autoimmune cytopenia patients seemingly lacked the physiological T cell clusters found in healthy donors.

The germline V gene has CDR1 MNHNS and CDR2 SASEGT. There are 17 residues in the CDR3. TRB amplification used around 0.25 ug of peripheral blood genomic DNA. Regarding this clonotype: Its target is not known.

Multiplex touch-down PCR amplified TRB using TRB-A and TRB-B pools in one tube. TCRdb reanalyzed the multiplex PCR reads, giving one entry per CDR3 protein sequence and no DNA. This sample's table has a few thousand distinct CDR3 sequences. These data were likewise used in another study, on T cell repertoires in aging, cancer and after chemotherapy. That report adds: Healthy donor repertoires were recorded over several months to years and showed clear clonal overlap. Compared with age-matched healthy donors, untreated hematological or solid cancer patients showed higher blood TCR clonality. Loss of evenness, beyond lost richness, contributed to age-related TCR diversity decline in cancer patients.

This sequence joins TRBV6-1 and TRBJ2-1; without DNA, the TCRdb call of TRBD1 cannot be checked. Sequencing was performed on peripheral blood. This TCR came from a human donor in good health. The CDR3 protein is CASSEKVGTGGSNEQFF.